A selection of T cell receptor beta chains follows, all from one sample in a study of OX40 agonist ivuxolimab in advanced cancers. Assay: immunoSEQ multiplex PCR; the TCRdb copy retains only in-frame clones and omits some. In the table there are more than 50,000 clones, roughly 89% of which are singletons. The specimen was CD4+ or CD8+ T cells sorted from blood, collected in a trial of the OX40 agonist ivuxolimab. Receptors were obtained from an adult with an advanced solid tumor such as melanoma, head and neck, liver or kidney cancer. CDR3s include the opening cysteine and the closing phenylalanine or tryptophan. D genes are given only for firm matches. Not all rows give a size; the values are once, few, many and, for expanded clones, a class.

D gene: NA; J gene: TRBJ2-3; V gene: TRBV30; clone size: NA; CDR3 DNA: TGTGCCTGGAGTGTAACGGGGGCGCATACAGATACGCAGTATTTT; CDR3 protein: CAWSVTGAHTDTQYF
D gene: TRBD2; J gene: TRBJ2-7; V gene: TRBV2; clone size: NA; CDR3 DNA: TGTGCCACCACGGGACTAGCGTACGAGCAGTACTTC; CDR3 protein: CATTGLAYEQYF
D gene: NA; J gene: TRBJ2-7; V gene: TRBV7-9; clone size: NA; CDR3 DNA: TGTGCCAGCAGCCAATCCCCCGGGTTCTACGAGCAGTACTTC; CDR3 protein: CASSQSPGFYEQYF
D gene: NA; J gene: TRBJ1-1; V gene: TRBV5-1; clone size: NA; CDR3 DNA: TGCGCCAGCAGCTTGGGGTTCGTTGACACTGAAGCTTTCTTT; CDR3 protein: CASSLGFVDTEAFF
D gene: NA; J gene: TRBJ2-7; V gene: TRBV6-5; clone size: NA; CDR3 DNA: TGTGCCAGCAGTTACGCGGGGAGTTTGTACGAGCAGTACTTC; CDR3 protein: CASSYAGSLYEQYF
D gene: NA; J gene: TRBJ1-1; V gene: TRBV7-9; clone size: NA; CDR3 DNA: TGTGCCAGCAGCTTGTCAATGGCTTTCTTT; CDR3 protein: CASSLSMAFF
D gene: NA; J gene: TRBJ2-3; V gene: TRBV6-5; clone size: NA; CDR3 DNA: TGTGCCACCTCCTCCAGCGTCTCAGATACGCAGTATTTT; CDR3 protein: CATSSSVSDTQYF
D gene: TRBD2; J gene: TRBJ2-1; V gene: TRBV14; clone size: once; CDR3 DNA: TGTGCCAGCAGCCAAGGAAGACTAGCTGCCAGGAATGAGCAGTTCTTC; CDR3 protein: CASSQGRLAARNEQFF
D gene: NA; J gene: TRBJ2-7; V gene: TRBV9; clone size: NA; CDR3 DNA: TGTGCCAGCAGCGTAGCAGGTGGAGGGTACGAGCAGTACTTC; CDR3 protein: CASSVAGGGYEQYF
D gene: NA; J gene: TRBJ2-7; V gene: TRBV28; clone size: NA; CDR3 DNA: TGTGCCAGCGTGGGCGCCCGCTCCTACGAGCAGTACTTC; CDR3 protein: CASVGARSYEQYF
D gene: TRBD1; J gene: TRBJ2-7; V gene: TRBV30; clone size: NA; CDR3 DNA: TGTGCCTGGAGTGTCTTACAGGGGCACGAGCAGTACTTC; CDR3 protein: CAWSVLQGHEQYF
D gene: NA; J gene: TRBJ2-4; V gene: TRBV9; clone size: once; CDR3 DNA: TGTGCCAGCAGCTCATCGGCCCTTCTGGGCATTCAGTACTTC; CDR3 protein: CASSSSALLGIQYF
D gene: NA; J gene: TRBJ1-4; V gene: TRBV4-1; clone size: NA; CDR3 DNA: TGCGCCAGCAGCCAAGATCCCCTAGTTAATGAAAAACTGTTTTTT; CDR3 protein: CASSQDPLVNEKLFF
D gene: TRBD1; J gene: TRBJ1-1; V gene: TRBV27; clone size: NA; CDR3 DNA: TGTGCCGTCTACAGGGGGCGAAACACTGAAGCTTTCTTT; CDR3 protein: CAVYRGRNTEAFF
D gene: NA; J gene: TRBJ1-2; V gene: TRBV29-1; clone size: few; CDR3 DNA: TGCAGCGTTGACCTACAGGGCAAGATCGGCTACACCTTC; CDR3 protein: CSVDLQGKIGYTF
D gene: TRBD1; J gene: TRBJ2-1; V gene: TRBV6-1; clone size: few; CDR3 DNA: TGTGCCAGCAGCCCGACAGGGGACAATGAGCAGTTCTTC; CDR3 protein: CASSPTGDNEQFF
D gene: NA; J gene: TRBJ2-7; V gene: TRBV27; clone size: NA; CDR3 DNA: TGTGCCAGCAGTTTGGTAGTCCCCCCCTACGAGCAGTACTTC; CDR3 protein: CASSLVVPPYEQYF
D gene: NA; J gene: TRBJ1-4; V gene: TRBV5-5; clone size: NA; CDR3 DNA: TGTGCCAGCAGTTGGGGGGCGCAGGGAGCTAATGAAAAACTGTTTTTT; CDR3 protein: CASSWGAQGANEKLFF
D gene: NA; J gene: TRBJ1-4; V gene: TRBV9; clone size: NA; CDR3 DNA: TGTGCCAGCAGCCCATCAGGGGCAACTAATGAAAAACTGTTTTTT; CDR3 protein: CASSPSGATNEKLFF
D gene: NA; J gene: TRBJ1-5; V gene: TRBV19; clone size: NA; CDR3 DNA: TGTGCCAGTAGTACCAGGGTTTTTCAGCCCCAGCATTTT; CDR3 protein: CASSTRVFQPQHF
D gene: TRBD2; J gene: TRBJ2-1; V gene: TRBV28; clone size: NA; CDR3 DNA: TGTGCCAGCAGTTTTCCTGGGGGGGATGAGCAGTTCTTC; CDR3 protein: CASSFPGGDEQFF
D gene: NA; J gene: TRBJ2-3; V gene: TRBV10-2; clone size: once; CDR3 DNA: TGCGCCAGCAGTGCCTACTCTAGCACAGATACGCAGTATTTT; CDR3 protein: CASSAYSSTDTQYF
D gene: NA; J gene: TRBJ2-3; V gene: TRBV5-1; clone size: NA; CDR3 DNA: TGCGCCAGCAGCTTAACCGCCCCGGGACCTAAGACAGATACGCAGTATTTT; CDR3 protein: CASSLTAPGPKTDTQYF
D gene: NA; J gene: TRBJ2-7; V gene: TRBV13; clone size: NA; CDR3 DNA: TGTGCCAGCAGCTTTATGGTAGCGTCCTCCTACGAGCAGTACTTC; CDR3 protein: CASSFMVASSYEQYF
D gene: NA; J gene: TRBJ1-5; V gene: TRBV19; clone size: NA; CDR3 DNA: TGTGCCGCGAGTCGGACACTCTCTCAGCCCCAGCATTTT; CDR3 protein: CAASRTLSQPQHF
D gene: TRBD1; J gene: TRBJ2-7; V gene: TRBV6-1; clone size: NA; CDR3 DNA: TGTGCCAGCAGTGCACCGGGACAGACCTACGAGCAGTACTTC; CDR3 protein: CASSAPGQTYEQYF
D gene: TRBD1; J gene: TRBJ2-3; V gene: TRBV5-1; clone size: NA; CDR3 DNA: TGCGCCAGCAGCTTGGAGGGGGTGACAGGGGCAGATACGCAGTATTTT; CDR3 protein: CASSLEGVTGADTQYF
D gene: TRBD1; J gene: TRBJ2-5; V gene: TRBV5-1; clone size: NA; CDR3 DNA: TGCGCCAGCAGCTTCAGACAGGGGTCCTTTGAGACCCAGTACTTC; CDR3 protein: CASSFRQGSFETQYF
D gene: NA; J gene: TRBJ2-3; V gene: TRBV29-1; clone size: NA; CDR3 DNA: TGCAGCGTTGAAACAGGCTCAGATACGCAGTATTTT; CDR3 protein: CSVETGSDTQYF
D gene: TRBD1; J gene: TRBJ2-1; V gene: TRBV28; clone size: NA; CDR3 DNA: TGTGCCAGCAGCCGGGGGACAGGGGTAAGAGATGAGCAGTTCTTC; CDR3 protein: CASSRGTGVRDEQFF
D gene: NA; J gene: TRBJ2-2; V gene: TRBV5-5; clone size: NA; CDR3 DNA: TGTGCCAGCAGAGAGGAAACCTTCTACACCGGGGAGCTGTTTTTT; CDR3 protein: CASREETFYTGELFF
D gene: NA; J gene: TRBJ1-1; V gene: TRBV18; clone size: NA; CDR3 DNA: TGTGCCAGCTCACCGGACGAGATTGAAGCTTTCTTT; CDR3 protein: CASSPDEIEAFF
D gene: NA; J gene: TRBJ2-1; V gene: TRBV29-1; clone size: NA; CDR3 DNA: TGCAGCGTCCGGGACACCTCTTACAATGAGCAGTTCTTC; CDR3 protein: CSVRDTSYNEQFF
D gene: NA; J gene: TRBJ2-1; V gene: TRBV27; clone size: NA; CDR3 DNA: TGTGCCAGCACCCGTTTGGAAAACAATGAGCAGTTCTTC; CDR3 protein: CASTRLENNEQFF
D gene: TRBD1; J gene: TRBJ2-5; V gene: TRBV19; clone size: NA; CDR3 DNA: TGTGCCAGTAGTATCCACAGGGGCCAAGAGACCCAGTACTTC; CDR3 protein: CASSIHRGQETQYF
D gene: NA; J gene: TRBJ2-7; V gene: TRBV7-9; clone size: NA; CDR3 DNA: TGTGCCAGCAGCTTAGGCCTAGCGTTCGAGCAGTACTTC; CDR3 protein: CASSLGLAFEQYF
D gene: NA; J gene: TRBJ2-1; V gene: TRBV9; clone size: NA; CDR3 DNA: TGTGCCAGCAGCGTAGACCTGGCCCTCTATGAGGAGCAGTTCTTC; CDR3 protein: CASSVDLALYEEQFF
D gene: NA; J gene: TRBJ1-3; V gene: TRBV7-9; clone size: NA; CDR3 DNA: TGTGCCAGCGCTGACAGCTACCAGACGGGAAACACCATATATTTT; CDR3 protein: CASADSYQTGNTIYF
D gene: TRBD1; J gene: TRBJ2-5; V gene: TRBV7-9; clone size: NA; CDR3 DNA: TGTGCCAGCAGCCCCCGGACAGGGGTTTCTCAAGAGACCCAGTACTTC; CDR3 protein: CASSPRTGVSQETQYF
D gene: NA; J gene: TRBJ2-3; V gene: TRBV9; clone size: NA; CDR3 DNA: TGTGCCAGCAGCGTAGAACGTACCGATACGCAGTATTTT; CDR3 protein: CASSVERTDTQYF
D gene: NA; J gene: TRBJ1-3; V gene: TRBV30; clone size: NA; CDR3 DNA: TGTGCCTGGATTACTACCCTGACCCAAATGACAGACGGAAACACCATATATTTT; CDR3 protein: CAWITTLTQMTDGNTIYF
D gene: NA; J gene: TRBJ2-7; V gene: TRBV6-5; clone size: NA; CDR3 DNA: TGTGCCAGCAGTTTATCCGGGGGCGGGGGCAACGAGCAGTACTTC; CDR3 protein: CASSLSGGGGNEQYF